This TCR beta chain was captured in a study of radiotherapy plus CTLA-4 blockade in lung cancer. Study-wide background: Objective responses were recorded in about 18% of patients, with disease control recorded in around 30%.

Receiving focal radiation plus CTLA-4 blockade with ipilimumab were patients who had chemo-refractory metastatic non-small-cell lung cancer. Sequencing was performed with immunoSEQ multiplex PCR; in TCRdb, only in-frame clones are kept and a portion is missing. The sample carries 95,000 to 150,000 clones, just under 90% recorded once. Trimming left V 4 bases short and J 4 bases short, with 8 bases between. The CDR3 sequence is 12 residues long. Germline V gene sequence: CDR1 MNHEY, CDR2 SVGAGI. The genes are TRBV6-5 and TRBJ2-7; D unresolved. This clonotype was obtained from a human donor with non-small cell lung cancer that progressed on radiotherapy plus ipilimumab. The starting material was peripheral blood, obtained from a patient treated with radiotherapy plus ipilimumab. The CDR3 region has the DNA TGTGCCAGCAGTTCCACTACTTACGAGCAGTACTTC. Encoded protein: CASSSTTYEQYF.